The clone carrying this T cell receptor (beta chain) has a single count. Antigen specificity is unknown. J was trimmed by 6 bases and V by 3 bases; bases with no gene match: 1. The CDR3 loop spans 13 amino acids. Looked up from germline, CDR1 is SNHLY and CDR2 is FYNNEI. The PCR contained 60 Vbeta and 13 Jbeta primers. TCRdb's copy holds only in-frame clones and misses some; the assay was immunoSEQ multiplex PCR. The table includes roughly 150,000 clones, 65% to 90% detected once. These data originate in a study of cytomegalovirus exposure and HLA in healthy donors. Study-level points and caveats: Among the most significant clusters, several appeared linked to common viral pathogens in a later analysis.

The specimen was PBMCs. The receptor comes from a woman between 45 and 65 years old in good health and CMV-seropositive. The rearrangement links TRBV2 to TRBJ2-3; 9 nucleotides line up with TRBD2. The CDR3, as DNA: TGTGCCAGCAGTGACGGGACTAGCGATACGCAGTATTTT. It is translated as CASSDGTSDTQYF.